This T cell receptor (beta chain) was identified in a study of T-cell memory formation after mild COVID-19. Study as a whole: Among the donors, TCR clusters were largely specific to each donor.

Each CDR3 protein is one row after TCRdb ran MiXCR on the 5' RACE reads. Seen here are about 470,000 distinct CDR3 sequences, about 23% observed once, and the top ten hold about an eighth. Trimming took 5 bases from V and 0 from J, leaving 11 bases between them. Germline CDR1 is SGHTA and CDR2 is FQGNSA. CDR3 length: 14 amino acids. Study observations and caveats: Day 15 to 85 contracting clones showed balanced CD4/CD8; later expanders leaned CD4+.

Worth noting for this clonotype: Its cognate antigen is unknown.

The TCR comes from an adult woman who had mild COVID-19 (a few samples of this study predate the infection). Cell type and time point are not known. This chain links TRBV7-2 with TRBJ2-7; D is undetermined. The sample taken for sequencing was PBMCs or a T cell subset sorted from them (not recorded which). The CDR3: CASSAAESSYEQYF. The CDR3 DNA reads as TGTGCCAGCAGCGCCGCCGAGAGCTCCTACGAGCAGTACTTC.